This TCR beta chain comes out of a study of control samples from healthy donors and cancer patients. Clones were read by immunoSEQ multiplex PCR, and TCRdb kept only the in-frame ones, dropping some. The sample contains 130,000 to 150,000 clones, roughly 92% of which appear only once. The CDR3 has 15 amino acids. Germline CDR1 reads SGHAT; CDR2 reads FQNNGV. Trimming shortened V by 0 bases and J by 0 bases, and 6 bases separated the two germline ends. The chain uses TRBV11-2 and TRBJ2-1; unclear D gene. The sample consisted of blood. This TCR was sampled from a young man in good health. The CDR3 sequence is CASSLEGPSYNEQFF. The CDR3 bases are TGTGCCAGCAGCTTAGAGGGCCCCTCCTACAATGAGCAGTTCTTC. Drawing the rest from reference TRBV11-2 and TRBJ2-1, the complete variable domain is EAGVAQSPRYKIIEKRQSVAFWCNPISGHATLYWYQQILGQGPKLLIQFQNNGVVDDSQLPKDRFSAERLKGVDSTLKIQPAKLEDSAVYLCASSLEGPSYNEQFFGPGTRLTVL.